Following are 5 T cell receptor beta chains from one sample sequenced in a study of blood T cell repertoires in COVID-19. Measured with immunoSEQ multiplex PCR; TCRdb has only the in-frame clones, and not every one. The table has fewer than 300,000 clones, 86% seen once; the top ten hold approximately 12%. The source material was peripheral blood. These receptors all come from a woman in her thirties with COVID-19, enrolled during active disease.

The chain carries TRBV3-1 (or the pseudogene TRBV3-2) and TRBJ2-3; 10 bases fit TRBD2. Germline CDR1 and CDR2: LGHDT and YNNKEL (reference sequence). The CDR3 is 15 amino acids. The J segment lost 5 bases and the V segment lost 7 bases, leaving 9 bases of the junction unmatched. Here the CDR3 DNA reads TGTGCCAGCAACACAGCGGGGGGGTCTCTAGATACGCAGTATTTT. Its translation is CASNTAGGSLDTQYF.

The V call is TRBV9, the J call TRBJ2-7, with 9 bases identical to TRBD2. Trimming removed 0 bases from V and 5 bases from J; junction bases left unmatched: 9. Germline V lookup: CDR1 SGDLS, CDR2 YYNGEE. This CDR3 comprises 16 residues. This CDR3 reads CASSVGSGGMSDEQYF. The DNA for the CDR3 is TGTGCCAGCAGCGTAGGGAGCGGGGGGATGTCAGACGAGCAGTACTTC. Complete variable domain (other parts from reference TRBV9 and TRBJ2-7): DSGVTQTPKHLITATGQRVTLRCSPRSGDLSVYWYQQSLDQGLQFLIQYYNGEERAKGNILERFSAQQFPDLHSELNLSSLELGDSALYFCASSVGSGGMSDEQYFGPGTRLTVT.

This clone was counted once. The chain recombines TRBV5-5 with TRBJ2-3; TRBD1 might be the D (6 bases). Germline V gene data show CDR1 as SGHKS and CDR2 as YYEKEE (reference sequence). This CDR3 spans 16 amino acids. With 1 base removed from V and 1 base from J, the gap between germline ends came to 13 bases. In DNA, the CDR3 is TGTGCCAGCAGCTTGCGACAGGTCGGTCGCACAGATACGCAGTATTTT. Translating it yields CASSLRQVGRTDTQYF.

This chain's CDR3 is CASSLSPVGTQYF. DNA of the CDR3: TGTGCCAGCAGCTTGTCTCCGGTTGGGACCCAGTACTTC. This chain connects TRBV11-2 to TRBJ2-5; D is uncertain. The CDR3 totals 13 residues. Deletions cut 3 bases from V and 7 bases from J, with 12 bases between. From germline, CDR1 is SGHAT and CDR2 FQNNGV.

The chain joins TRBV25-1 to TRBJ2-1; a weak D match, TRBD2 (6 bases). V lost 4 bases to trimming and J lost 2 bases, with 6 bases between them. The CDR3 is made up of 13 amino acids. Germline CDR1 MGHDK, CDR2 SYGVNS. The CDR3 DNA reads TGTGCCAGCAGTGGGGGGGCCTACAATGAGCAGTTCTTC. Its protein is CASSGGAYNEQFF.